This T cell receptor beta chain was sequenced for a study of cytomegalovirus exposure and HLA in healthy donors. On the study more broadly: Early released data had around 89 million unique TCRs, all coming from HLA-typed donors. Study results and limitations: Segments of the TCR beta V type were, in most cases, productive about 87% or about 30% of the time in an earlier analysis. There were several of the most significant clusters that appeared linked to common viral pathogens in a later analysis. Later analysis associated a missense DCLRE1C variant with TCR beta V- and J-gene trimming.

The CDR3 runs 16 residues. V was pared by 0 bases and J by 4 bases, with 7 bases of the junction left unmatched. Germline V gene sequence: CDR1 SGDLS, CDR2 YYNGEE. Researchers ran the PCR with 60 Vbeta and 13 Jbeta primers. The assay was immunoSEQ multiplex PCR, and TCRdb's table has in-frame clones only and misses some. Of roughly 290,000 clones in the sample, about 90% are singletons; the top ten hold less than 2.5%. A note on this clone: Its antigen is currently unknown.

J is TRBJ2-3 and V is TRBV9; 8 nucleotides agree with TRBD2. This clonotype originated in a woman aged 18-35 years in good health and CMV-seronegative. The sequencing input was PBMCs. The chain's CDR3 is CASSVDVAGSSDTQYF. CDR3 in DNA: TGTGCCAGCAGCGTAGATGTAGCGGGGAGTTCAGATACGCAGTATTTT.